The 19 T cell receptor beta chains below all came from one sample that was sequenced in a study of cytomegalovirus exposure and HLA in healthy donors. 13 Jbeta primers and 60 Vbeta primers were used for the PCR. This table comes from immunoSEQ multiplex PCR, and its TCRdb copy is limited to in-frame clones, with some not included. The sample has tens of thousands of clones, around nine tenths seen once; the top ten hold 9.2%. The specimen sequenced was PBMCs. The receptors here all came from a man under 40 in good health and CMV-seropositive.

The chain joins TRBV30 to TRBJ2-5; 8 nucleotides line up with TRBD1. The assigned J gene may be wrong: the sequence end matches TRBJ2-7 better. Germline-derived CDR1 and CDR2 are GTSNPN and SVGIG (reference sequence). There are 17 residues in the CDR3. The CDR3 nucleotides are TGTGCCTGGACCCACCCCCAGGGGGCCCCGGCCCCCTACGAGCAGTACTTC. As protein: CAWTHPQGAPAPYEQYF.

The V gene is TRBV18, the J gene TRBJ1-1; TRBD1 is a possible D gene (6 bases). The length of the CDR3 is 13 residues. Germline loops: CDR1 KGHSH, CDR2 LQKENI. V was trimmed by 5 bases and J by 1 base, leaving 8 bases between them. As DNA, the CDR3 is TGTGCCAGCTCAGCAGGGGAGAACACTGAAGCTTTCTTT. Its protein is CASSAGENTEAFF.

V usage is TRBV28 and J usage is TRBJ2-2, with 11 bases aligning to TRBD2. Germline loops: CDR1 MDHEN, CDR2 SYDVKM. The CDR3 covers 15 residues. V lost 1 base and J lost 7; bases outside the gene matches: 2. The CDR3 loop reads CASSLLTSGNGELFF. CDR3 DNA sequence: TGTGCCAGCAGTTTATTGACTAGCGGGAACGGGGAGCTGTTTTTT.

The rearrangement links TRBV7-6 to TRBJ2-3, with TRBD2 matching 15 bases. CDR1 is SGHVS and CDR2 is FNYEAQ in the germline V gene. This CDR3 has 16 amino acids. The V and J ends lost 5 bases and 6 bases, in that order; junction bases with no gene match: 6. Written as DNA, the CDR3 is TGTGCCAGCAGCCCCCGGACTAGCGGGAGGGAGGATACGCAGTATTTT. This codes for CASSPRTSGREDTQYF.

The chain carries TRBV6-5 and TRBJ2-1, with D tentatively TRBD2 (5 bases). The germline CDR1 and CDR2 sequences are MNHEY and SVGAGI. Trimming took off 5 bases at V and 6 bases at J, with 8 bases between the two ends. The CDR3 contains 12 residues. CDR3 region: CASSPEGNEQFF. CDR3 DNA: TGTGCCAGCAGTCCCGAGGGCAATGAGCAGTTCTTC.

The chain uses TRBV5-4 and TRBJ2-7; the match to TRBD2 covers 11 bases. Germline CDR1 is SGHNT and CDR2 is YYREEE (reference sequence). The ends lost 1 base at V and 0 bases at J; junction bases unmatched: 9. The CDR3 runs to 18 residues. As DNA, the CDR3 is TGTGCCAGCAGCTTGTTAGCGGGAGGGGAGACCAACTCCTACGAGCAGTACTTC. Its protein product is CASSLLAGGETNSYEQYF.

The chain joins TRBV7-9 to TRBJ2-3; the match to TRBD2 covers 9 bases. The CDR3 is made up of 16 amino acids. In germline, CDR1 is SEHNR, CDR2 FQNEAQ (reference sequence). J gave up 3 bases and V 2 bases, and 6 bases lay outside the gene matches. The CDR3 sequence: CASSLTAGGLTDTQYF. CDR3 in DNA: TGTGCCAGCAGCTTAACGGCGGGAGGGCTAACAGATACGCAGTATTTT. Based on the CDR3 plus reference TRBV7-9 and TRBJ2-3, the full variable domain is DTGVSQNPRHKITKRGQNVTFRCDPISEHNRLYWYRQTLGQGPEFLTYFQNEAQLEKSRLLSDRFSAERPKGSFSTLEIQRTEQGDSAMYLCASSLTAGGLTDTQYFGPGTRLTVL.

This chain links TRBV28 with TRBJ2-1; the D gene is possibly TRBD2 (5 bases). V shed 2 bases and J shed 3 bases, with 8 bases lying between them. Germline values: CDR1 MDHEN, CDR2 SYDVKM. The CDR3 contains 14 residues. CDR3 in amino acids: CASSLEDFYNEQFF. The CDR3 bases are TGTGCCAGCAGTTTAGAGGACTTCTACAATGAGCAGTTCTTC.

For this clone: The same CDR3 also results from other DNA sequences found in this sample. The chain recombines TRBV28 with TRBJ2-1; 7 positions agree with TRBD1. J was trimmed by 4 bases and V by 5 bases; bases with no gene match: 8. Germline V gives CDR1 MDHEN, CDR2 SYDVKM. The CDR3 totals 15 residues. The CDR3 coding sequence is TGTGCCAGCAGTCCCCCGGGACAGTCTTACAATGAGCAGTTCTTC. This translates into CASSPPGQSYNEQFF.

The chain employs TRBV27 and TRBJ2-5; unclear D gene. The germline CDR1 and CDR2 sequences are MNHEY and SMNVEV (reference sequence). The V gene lost 2 bases and the J gene lost 4 bases, with 8 bases spanning the gap. This CDR3 has 13 amino acids. The CDR3 loop is CASSLGVGETQYF. The CDR3 region has the DNA TGTGCCAGCAGTTTAGGAGTCGGAGAGACCCAGTACTTC.

The chain is built from TRBV18 and TRBJ1-4, with TRBD1 matching over 9 bases. The CDR3 is made up of 15 amino acids. Germline CDR1 and CDR2: KGHSH and LQKENI. The junction had 3 bases not matched to a gene; V was cut back by 3 bases and J by 4 bases. In DNA form, the CDR3 reads TGTGCCAGCTCACCTGAGACAGGGGGTAATGAAAAACTGTTTTTT. Protein product: CASSPETGGNEKLFF.

The V gene is TRBV7-9, the J gene TRBJ1-5, with 11 bases identical to TRBD1. Per the germline V gene, CDR1 is SEHNR and CDR2 is FQNEAQ (reference sequence). With V trimmed by 7 bases and J by 16 bases, 12 bases remained unmatched. The CDR3 has 13 amino acids. CDR3 bases: TGTGCCAGCACCGGACAGGGGGCGTCCCTCCTCCATTTT. It translates to CASTGQGASLLHF.

The V gene is TRBV5-1, the J gene TRBJ2-2, with D perhaps matching TRBD1 (5 bases). This CDR3 has 15 residues. Germline V CDR1 and CDR2: SGHRS, YFSETQ. V lost 1 base to trimming and J lost 5 bases, with 12 bases between them. Written as DNA, the CDR3 is TGCGCCAGCAGCTTGAGTCAGGGTTGGACCGGGGAGCTGTTTTTT. It encodes CASSLSQGWTGELFF.

The chain uses TRBV18 and TRBJ2-7; perhaps TRBD2 as D (5 bases). This CDR3 has 13 residues. The germline CDR1 and CDR2 sequences are KGHSH and LQKENI. The germline V and J ends were trimmed by 0 bases and 4 bases, with 7 bases remaining between them. The CDR3 DNA reads as TGTGCCAGCTCACCACCGGAGGAGTACGAGCAGTACTTC. Protein sequence: CASSPPEEYEQYF.

The rearrangement uses TRBV30 and TRBJ1-2, with D possibly matching TRBD1 (6 bases). Germline V gives CDR1 GTSNPN, CDR2 SVGIG (reference sequence). Trimming removed 4 bases at V and 8 bases at J, with 14 bases between. The CDR3 consists of 12 residues. CDR3 coding DNA: TGTGCCTGGAAGGGGGATCCTTCGGGCTACACCTTC. Protein sequence: CAWKGDPSGYTF.

The chain employs TRBV28 and TRBJ2-4; no reliable D call. The length of the CDR3 is 12 residues. V lost 9 bases and J lost 1, with 7 bases in between. Germline CDR1 is MDHEN and CDR2 is SYDVKM. CDR3 DNA: TGTGCCAGTAACGGGGCCAAAAACATTCAGTACTTC. Translating gives CASNGAKNIQYF. Full variable domain (remainder filled in from reference TRBV28 and TRBJ2-4): DVKVTQSSRYLVKRTGEKVFLECVQDMDHENMFWYRQDPGLGLRLIYFSYDVKMKEKGDIPEGYSVSREKKERFSLILESASTNQTSMYLCASNGAKNIQYFGAGTRLSVL.

The chain employs TRBV7-9 and TRBJ1-6, with TRBD1 identical over 10 bases. The CDR3 is made up of 15 amino acids. Germline V gene data show CDR1 as SEHNR and CDR2 as FQNEAQ (reference sequence). Trimming cost V 4 bases and J 7 bases; bases outside gene matches: 4. CDR3 sequence: CASSSDRGRNSPLHF. The CDR3, as DNA: TGTGCCAGCAGCTCTGACAGGGGGCGGAATTCACCCCTCCACTTT. Based on the CDR3 plus reference TRBV7-9 and TRBJ1-6, the full variable domain is DTGVSQNPRHKITKRGQNVTFRCDPISEHNRLYWYRQTLGQGPEFLTYFQNEAQLEKSRLLSDRFSAERPKGSFSTLEIQRTEQGDSAMYLCASSSDRGRNSPLHFGNGTRLTVT.

This sequence joins TRBV28 and TRBJ2-7; 12 nucleotides match TRBD1. With 7 bases clipped from V and 2 bases from J, the junction kept 6 bases outside the gene matches. This CDR3 spans 15 amino acids. Germline loops: CDR1 MDHEN, CDR2 SYDVKM. The CDR3 DNA reads as TGTGCCAGCACCCCGGGACAGGGGGCCACCTACGAGCAGTACTTC. Amino acid sequence: CASTPGQGATYEQYF.

V usage is TRBV5-1 and J usage is TRBJ2-2; 7 bases are shared with TRBD1. Trimming removed 3 bases from V and 8 bases from J; junction bases left unmatched: 13. CDR3 length: 16 residues. Germline V gene lookup returns CDR1 SGHRS and CDR2 YFSETQ. CDR3 loop: CASSWAIAGGNGELFF. The CDR3 DNA is TGCGCCAGCAGCTGGGCCATCGCAGGGGGTAATGGGGAGCTGTTTTTT.